One sample yielded the 2 T cell receptor beta chains listed below, sequenced in a study of T cell responses to AZD1222 COVID-19 vaccine. Profiled with immunoSEQ multiplex PCR; TCRdb holds only in-frame clones, not every one. The profile shows more than 95,000 clones, about 90% of them singletons. Source: peripheral blood, taken on day 0 of AZD1222 vaccination. The receptor source for this set is an adult in good health.

V usage is TRBV27 and J usage is TRBJ1-2; the match to TRBD1 covers 9 bases. J gave up 4 bases and V 4 bases, and 1 base lay outside the gene matches. Germline V CDR1 and CDR2: MNHEY, SMNVEV (reference sequence). The CDR3 totals 13 residues. The CDR3 nucleotides are TGTGCCAGCAGTTGGGGACAGGGCTATGGCTACACCTTC. Protein product: CASSWGQGYGYTF.

The chain uses TRBV9 and TRBJ2-5, with D possibly matching TRBD1 (6 bases). This CDR3 has 16 amino acids. Trimming took off 4 bases at V and 5 bases at J, with 21 bases between the two ends. In germline, CDR1 is SGDLS, CDR2 YYNGEE. CDR3 nucleotides: TGTGCCAGCAGCTCAACTATCTTGGGGGCGCATGAGACCCAGTACTTC. As protein: CASSSTILGAHETQYF. The whole variable domain, filled in from reference TRBV9 and TRBJ2-5, reads DSGVTQTPKHLITATGQRVTLRCSPRSGDLSVYWYQQSLDQGLQFLIQYYNGEERAKGNILERFSAQQFPDLHSELNLSSLELGDSALYFCASSSTILGAHETQYFGPGTRLLVL.